Listed below are T cell receptor beta chains from one sample, sequenced in a study of blood T cell repertoires in COVID-19. Profiled with immunoSEQ multiplex PCR; TCRdb holds only in-frame clones, not every one. The sample yields about 95,000 clones, more than 80% seen once. Specimen: peripheral blood. These receptors came from an elderly man with COVID-19, enrolled during active disease. The CDR3 runs from the conserved cysteine through the conserved F or W. The order of the fields is clone size, V gene, CDR3 length, D gene, J gene, CDR3 protein, CDR3 DNA. A D gene is named only where the DNA matches it firmly. Some rows mark clone size as missing; the rest say once, few, many or name a class of expanded clone.

abundance: few
v_gene: TRBV14
len: 15
d_gene: TRBD1
j_gene: TRBJ1-6
CDR3aa: CASSQLQGVNSPLHF
CDR3nt: TGTGCCAGCAGCCAGTTACAGGGGGTCAATTCACCCCTCCACTTT

abundance: .
v_gene: TRBV5-6
len: 16
d_gene: .
j_gene: TRBJ2-1
CDR3aa: CASSFRGSRVYNEQFF
CDR3nt: TGTGCCAGCAGCTTTAGGGGGTCCAGGGTTTACAATGAGCAGTTCTTC

abundance: .
v_gene: TRBV19
len: 13
d_gene: .
j_gene: TRBJ1-1
CDR3aa: CASSKDRNTEAFF
CDR3nt: TGTGCCAGTAGTAAGGACAGGAACACTGAAGCTTTCTTT

abundance: .
v_gene: TRBV30
len: 13
d_gene: TRBD1
j_gene: TRBJ2-2
CDR3aa: CAGGTGYTGELFF
CDR3nt: TGTGCCGGGGGGACAGGGTATACCGGGGAGCTGTTTTTT

abundance: .
v_gene: TRBV7-7
len: 17
d_gene: .
j_gene: TRBJ2-5
CDR3aa: CASSPTGSAGTAETQYF
CDR3nt: TGTGCTAGCAGCCCTACAGGTTCGGCCGGGACTGCAGAGACCCAGTACTTC

abundance: .
v_gene: TRBV5-4
len: 14
d_gene: TRBD2
j_gene: TRBJ2-5
CDR3aa: CASSGGGTGGTQYF
CDR3nt: TGTGCCAGCAGCGGGGGGGGGACCGGAGGGACCCAGTACTTC

abundance: .
v_gene: TRBV6-1
len: 12
d_gene: .
j_gene: TRBJ1-1
CDR3aa: CASSEPYTEAFF
CDR3nt: TGTGCCAGCAGTGAACCTTACACTGAAGCTTTCTTT

abundance: .
v_gene: TRBV9
len: 18
d_gene: .
j_gene: TRBJ1-4
CDR3aa: CASSVGLLKGATNEKLFF
CDR3nt: TGTGCCAGCAGCGTGGGACTCCTTAAAGGGGCAACTAATGAAAAACTGTTTTTT

abundance: .
v_gene: TRBV2
len: 13
d_gene: .
j_gene: TRBJ1-6
CDR3aa: CASSVGGDSPLHF
CDR3nt: TGTGCCAGCAGTGTAGGGGGGGATTCACCCCTCCACTTT

abundance: .
v_gene: TRBV30
len: 12
d_gene: .
j_gene: TRBJ2-5
CDR3aa: CAWSVQRETQYF
CDR3nt: TGTGCCTGGAGTGTACAGCGGGAGACCCAGTACTTC

abundance: .
v_gene: TRBV25-1
len: 15
d_gene: TRBD1
j_gene: TRBJ2-7
CDR3aa: CASSEGSGGEYEQYF
CDR3nt: TGTGCCAGCAGTGAGGGATCAGGGGGCGAATACGAGCAGTACTTC

abundance: .
v_gene: TRBV4-1
len: 16
d_gene: TRBD1
j_gene: TRBJ1-5
CDR3aa: CASSQGSGQGVQPQHF
CDR3nt: TGCGCCAGCAGCCAAGGGTCAGGACAGGGGGTTCAGCCCCAGCATTTT

abundance: .
v_gene: TRBV6-6
len: 13
d_gene: .
j_gene: TRBJ1-6
CDR3aa: CASNPGLNSPLHF
CDR3nt: TGTGCCAGCAACCCAGGCCTTAATTCACCCCTCCACTTT

abundance: once
v_gene: TRBV6-5
len: 15
d_gene: TRBD2
j_gene: TRBJ2-5
CDR3aa: CASSRRGRPQETQYF
CDR3nt: TGTGCCAGCAGTCGGCGCGGGAGACCGCAAGAGACCCAGTACTTC

abundance: .
v_gene: TRBV4-2
len: 15
d_gene: .
j_gene: TRBJ2-7
CDR3aa: CASSQDSNRVNEQYF
CDR3nt: TGTGCCAGCAGCCAGGATAGCAACAGGGTCAACGAGCAGTACTTC

abundance: .
v_gene: TRBV11-3
len: 16
d_gene: .
j_gene: TRBJ2-2
CDR3aa: CASSPDFGAVTGELFF
CDR3nt: TGTGCCAGCAGCCCCGACTTTGGGGCGGTAACCGGGGAGCTGTTTTTT

abundance: few
v_gene: TRBV3-1/TRBV3-2
len: 14
d_gene: .
j_gene: TRBJ1-5
CDR3aa: CASSQRGLGQPQHF
CDR3nt: TGTGCCAGCAGCCAACGGGGTCTCGGTCAGCCCCAGCATTTT

abundance: .
v_gene: TRBV7-8
len: 12
d_gene: .
j_gene: TRBJ1-1
CDR3aa: CASSWSDTEAFF
CDR3nt: TGTGCCAGCAGCTGGTCGGACACTGAAGCTTTCTTT

abundance: .
v_gene: TRBV28
len: 16
d_gene: .
j_gene: TRBJ1-5
CDR3aa: CASRELGAPGNQPQHF
CDR3nt: TGTGCCAGCAGAGAGTTGGGGGCGCCGGGCAATCAGCCCCAGCATTTT

abundance: .
v_gene: TRBV4-1
len: 17
d_gene: TRBD2
j_gene: TRBJ2-1
CDR3aa: CASSQALGLADNNEQFF
CDR3nt: TGCGCCAGCAGCCAAGCCCTTGGGCTAGCGGACAACAATGAGCAGTTCTTC

abundance: .
v_gene: TRBV3-1/TRBV3-2
len: 14
d_gene: TRBD1
j_gene: TRBJ1-6
CDR3aa: CASSQGQGNSPLHF
CDR3nt: TGTGCCAGCAGCCAAGGACAGGGAAATTCACCCCTCCACTTT

abundance: once
v_gene: TRBV6-5
len: 14
d_gene: .
j_gene: TRBJ2-7
CDR3aa: CASSISLDFYEQYF
CDR3nt: TGTGCCAGCAGTATAAGTCTGGACTTTTACGAGCAGTACTTC

abundance: .
v_gene: TRBV4-1
len: 16
d_gene: .
j_gene: TRBJ1-1
CDR3aa: CASTSVFGETGTEAFF
CDR3nt: TGCGCCAGCACGTCTGTTTTTGGGGAGACGGGGACTGAAGCTTTCTTT

abundance: .
v_gene: TRBV4-2
len: 13
d_gene: .
j_gene: TRBJ1-5
CDR3aa: CASSQDLHQPQHF
CDR3nt: TGTGCCAGCAGCCAAGACCTCCATCAGCCCCAGCATTTT

abundance: .
v_gene: TRBV6-6
len: 13
d_gene: .
j_gene: TRBJ2-5
CDR3aa: CASRGRAGETQYF
CDR3nt: TGTGCCAGCAGGGGGCGAGCAGGAGAGACCCAGTACTTC

abundance: .
v_gene: TRBV12-5
len: 12
d_gene: .
j_gene: TRBJ1-2
CDR3aa: CASGLSPYGYTF
CDR3nt: TGTGCTAGTGGTTTGTCCCCTTATGGCTACACCTTC

abundance: .
v_gene: TRBV7-3
len: 14
d_gene: TRBD1
j_gene: TRBJ1-2
CDR3aa: CASSPFTGAWGYTF
CDR3nt: TGTGCCAGCAGCCCCTTTACAGGGGCGTGGGGCTACACCTTC

abundance: .
v_gene: TRBV27
len: 12
d_gene: .
j_gene: TRBJ2-3
CDR3aa: CASSSLRGTQYF
CDR3nt: TGTGCCAGCAGTTCCCTCAGGGGTACGCAGTATTTT

abundance: .
v_gene: TRBV4-1
len: 16
d_gene: .
j_gene: TRBJ2-3
CDR3aa: CASSQDPWRSTDTQYF
CDR3nt: TGCGCCAGCAGCCAAGATCCCTGGAGAAGCACAGATACGCAGTATTTT

abundance: .
v_gene: TRBV13
len: 16
d_gene: .
j_gene: TRBJ2-1
CDR3aa: CASSTRFRSSYNEQFF
CDR3nt: TGTGCCAGCAGCACCCGATTTCGCAGCTCCTACAATGAGCAGTTCTTC

abundance: .
v_gene: TRBV10-3
len: 14
d_gene: TRBD1
j_gene: TRBJ1-6
CDR3aa: CAISVGTGNSPLHF
CDR3nt: TGTGCCATCAGTGTAGGGACAGGCAATTCACCCCTCCACTTT

abundance: once
v_gene: TRBV4-2
len: 15
d_gene: .
j_gene: TRBJ1-5
CDR3aa: CASSQAGQAGQPQHF
CDR3nt: TGTGCCAGCAGCCAAGCAGGGCAGGCTGGTCAGCCCCAGCATTTT

abundance: .
v_gene: TRBV15
len: 15
d_gene: TRBD1
j_gene: TRBJ1-4
CDR3aa: CATSRAGTGREKLFF
CDR3nt: TGTGCCACCAGCAGAGCCGGGACAGGGAGGGAAAAACTGTTTTTT

abundance: .
v_gene: TRBV6-5
len: 14
d_gene: TRBD1
j_gene: TRBJ2-2
CDR3aa: CASRGQVSAGELFF
CDR3nt: TGTGCCAGCAGGGGACAGGTCTCGGCCGGGGAGCTGTTTTTT

abundance: .
v_gene: TRBV3-1/TRBV3-2
len: 15
d_gene: .
j_gene: TRBJ1-4
CDR3aa: CASSQGVHRAEKLFF
CDR3nt: TGTGCCAGCAGCCAAGGGGTGCACAGGGCGGAAAAACTGTTTTTT